This T cell receptor beta chain was found in a study of Ad26.COV2.S vaccination and SARS-CoV-2 variants. About the study: Of the COV1001 trial arms, the Ad26.COV2.S arm included the donor. Administration of Ad26.COV2.S was intramuscular, either once or twice 56 days apart. General observations from the study: Spike-specific TCR breadth was greater in vaccine than placebo recipients.

Germline CDR1 and CDR2: MNHEY and SVGEGT. The V end lost 1 base, the J end lost 5 bases, and 9 bases lay between the germline ends. This CDR3 is 14 amino acids long. For this clone: Its antigen is not identified.

Clones were sequenced by immunoSEQ multiplex PCR, and TCRdb holds only the in-frame ones, with some missing. The repertoire has about 680,000 clones, more than 70% of them found once; the top ten carry over 1.3%. The treatment denotes: some 20 received Ad26.COV2.S at low or high dose, single or two shots; several received placebo; per-sample allocation not given. On day 63 after the first injection, vaccine and placebo recipients gave samples. The receptor was derived from a person between 18 and 60 years old who received the Ad26.COV2.S COVID-19 vaccine or a placebo. The sample in question was peripheral blood, obtained in a trial of Ad26.COV2.S vaccine versus placebo. The rearrangement uses TRBV6-2 or TRBV6-3 and TRBJ1-5; D is unclear. The CDR3 loop reads CASSYWGNDQPQHF. The CDR3 nucleotides are TGTGCCAGCAGTTACTGGGGTAACGATCAGCCCCAGCATTTT.